This TCR beta chain was sequenced for a study of blood T cell repertoires in COVID-19. Study-level information: Some COVID-19 samples were acute and others convalescent; all came from the United States, Italy and Spain. Sources were T cells, B-cell-depleted T cells, or PBMCs; the material itself was cDNA or gDNA.

The V gene lost 7 bases and the J gene lost 2 bases, with 10 bases spanning the gap. This CDR3 is built from 13 residues. Sequencing was performed with immunoSEQ multiplex PCR; in TCRdb, only in-frame clones are kept and a portion is missing. In the table there are around 130,000 clones, approximately 81% of which are singletons. This clone was counted between two and nine times. Material: peripheral blood. This receptor was taken from a man aged 55 to 70 with acute or convalescent COVID-19. The rearrangement uses TRBV12-3 or TRBV12-4 and TRBJ2-3, with D maybe TRBD1 (6 bases). The CDR3 DNA reads as TGTGCCAGCAAAGGACAGAACACAGATACGCAGTATTTT. Translation gives CASKGQNTDTQYF.